This TCR beta chain was found in a study of control samples from healthy donors and cancer patients. TCRdb's table, derived via immunoSEQ multiplex PCR, lists solely in-frame clones and lacks some. The sample lists about 180,000 clones, roughly 94% occurring once. Trimming removed 0 bases from V and 1 base from J, with 7 bases in between. CDR3 length equals 15 residues. Looked up from germline, CDR1 is PRHDT and CDR2 is FYEKMQ (reference sequence). The V gene is TRBV13, the J gene TRBJ1-5; weak D call: TRBD1 (6 bases). This TCR came from a woman aged 18-29 years in good health. The sequenced sample was blood. The CDR3 region has the DNA TGTGCCAGCAGCTTAGGCGGACAGAGCAATCAGCCCCAGCATTTT. It encodes CASSLGGQSNQPQHF.